A few counts support the clone carrying this TCR beta chain. Its antigen is undetermined. This entry is derived from a study of regulatory T cells in long-lasting Graves disease. Study-wide points: Between persistent patients, around 2,900 public clonotypes were shared, exceeding the roughly 1,000 shared between new patients. TRBV28, TRBJ1-2 and TRBJ2-5 emerged as the favored segments in persistent disease.

The length of the CDR3 is 19 residues. Per germline, CDR1 SGHAT and CDR2 FQDESV (reference sequence). Trimming cost V 0 bases and J 0 bases; bases outside gene matches: 11. CDR3 regions were amplified by Arm-PCR using iRepertoire HTBI primers to build TCR beta libraries. MiXCR was run by TCRdb on the multiplex PCR reads, yielding one entry per CDR3 protein. This repertoire shows about 440,000 distinct CDR3 sequences, less than 20% found once; its top ten account for about 10%. Time point given: newly diagnosed GD, antithyroid drugs for less than 3 months. Scientists built the TCR library using RNA that was extracted from PBMCs. This same sample was also taken into another study, of T cells in Graves' hyperthyroidism and ophthalmopathy. That work contributes: An initial round of RT-PCR targeting the TCR CDR3 relied on the HTBI primer set.

The V call is TRBV11-1, the J call TRBJ2-1; 7 bases match TRBD1. The material was peripheral blood mononuclear cells (PBMCs), obtained at new diagnosis, from a patient treated with antithyroid drugs. This TCR derives from a woman aged 25 to 39 with Graves disease. The CDR3 nucleotides read TGTGCCAGCAGCTTAGCCAGGGGGAGCGGTGCGAACTCCTACAATGAGCAGTTCTTC. This codes for CASSLARGSGANSYNEQFF.